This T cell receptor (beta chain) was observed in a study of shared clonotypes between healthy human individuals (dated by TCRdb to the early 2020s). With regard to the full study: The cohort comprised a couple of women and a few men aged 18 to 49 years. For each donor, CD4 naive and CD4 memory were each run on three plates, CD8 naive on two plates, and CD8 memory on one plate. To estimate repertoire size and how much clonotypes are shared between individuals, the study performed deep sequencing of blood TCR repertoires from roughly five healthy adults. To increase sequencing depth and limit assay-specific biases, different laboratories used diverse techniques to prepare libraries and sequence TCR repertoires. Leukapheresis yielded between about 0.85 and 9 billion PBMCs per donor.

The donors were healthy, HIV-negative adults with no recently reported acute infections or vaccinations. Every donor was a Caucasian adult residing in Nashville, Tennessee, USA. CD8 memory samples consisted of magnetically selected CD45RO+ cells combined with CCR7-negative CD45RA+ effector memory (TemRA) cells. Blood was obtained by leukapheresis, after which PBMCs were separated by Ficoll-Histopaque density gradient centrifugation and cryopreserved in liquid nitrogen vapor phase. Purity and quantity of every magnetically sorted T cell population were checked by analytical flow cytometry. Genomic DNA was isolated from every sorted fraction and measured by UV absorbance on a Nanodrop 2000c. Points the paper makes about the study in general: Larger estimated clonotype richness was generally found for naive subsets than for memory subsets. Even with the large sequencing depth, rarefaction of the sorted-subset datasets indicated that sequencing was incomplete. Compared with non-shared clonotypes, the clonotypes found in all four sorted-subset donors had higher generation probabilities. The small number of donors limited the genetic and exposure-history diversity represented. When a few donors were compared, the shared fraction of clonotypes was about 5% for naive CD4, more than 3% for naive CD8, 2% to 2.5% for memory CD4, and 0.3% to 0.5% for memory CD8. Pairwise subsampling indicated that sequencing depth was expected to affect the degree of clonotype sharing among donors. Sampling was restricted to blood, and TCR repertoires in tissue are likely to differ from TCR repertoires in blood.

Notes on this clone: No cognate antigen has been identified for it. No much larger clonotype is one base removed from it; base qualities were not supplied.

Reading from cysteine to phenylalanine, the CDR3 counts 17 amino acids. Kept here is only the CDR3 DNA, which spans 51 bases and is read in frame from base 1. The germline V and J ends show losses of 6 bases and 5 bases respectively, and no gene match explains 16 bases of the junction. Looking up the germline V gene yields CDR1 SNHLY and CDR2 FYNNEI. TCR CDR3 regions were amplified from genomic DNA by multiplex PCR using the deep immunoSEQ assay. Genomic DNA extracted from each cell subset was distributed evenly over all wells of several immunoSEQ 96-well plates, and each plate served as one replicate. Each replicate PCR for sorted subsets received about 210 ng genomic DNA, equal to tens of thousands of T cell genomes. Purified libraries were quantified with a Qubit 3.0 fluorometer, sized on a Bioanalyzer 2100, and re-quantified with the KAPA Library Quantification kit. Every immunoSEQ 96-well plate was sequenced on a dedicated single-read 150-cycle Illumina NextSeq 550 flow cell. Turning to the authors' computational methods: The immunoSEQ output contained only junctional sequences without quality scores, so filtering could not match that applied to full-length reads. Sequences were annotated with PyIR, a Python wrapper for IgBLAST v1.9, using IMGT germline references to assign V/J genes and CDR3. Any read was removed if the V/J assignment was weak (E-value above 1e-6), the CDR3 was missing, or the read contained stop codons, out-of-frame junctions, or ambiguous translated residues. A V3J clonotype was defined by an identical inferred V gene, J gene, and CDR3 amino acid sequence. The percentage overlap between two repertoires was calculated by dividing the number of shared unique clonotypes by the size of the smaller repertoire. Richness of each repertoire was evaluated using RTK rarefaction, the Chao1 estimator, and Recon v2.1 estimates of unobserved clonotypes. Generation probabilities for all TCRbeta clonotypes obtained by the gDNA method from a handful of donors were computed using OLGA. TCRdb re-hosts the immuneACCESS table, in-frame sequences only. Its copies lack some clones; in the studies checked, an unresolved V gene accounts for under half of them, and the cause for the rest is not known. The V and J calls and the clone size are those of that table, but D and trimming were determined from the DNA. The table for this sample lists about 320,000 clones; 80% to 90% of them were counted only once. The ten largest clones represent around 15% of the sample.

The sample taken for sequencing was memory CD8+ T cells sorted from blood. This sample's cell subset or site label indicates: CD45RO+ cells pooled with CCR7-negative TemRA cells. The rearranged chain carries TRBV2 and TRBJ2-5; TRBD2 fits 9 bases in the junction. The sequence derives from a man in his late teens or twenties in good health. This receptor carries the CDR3 CASRRPGLADLEETQYF. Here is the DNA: TGTGCCAGCAGGAGACCGGGACTAGCCGACCTAGAGGAGACCCAGTACTTC.